This T cell receptor beta chain is from a study of cytomegalovirus exposure and HLA in healthy donors. Concerning this clone: Antigen unknown.

A multiplex PCR was run with 60 Vbeta primers and 13 Jbeta primers. Original data processing: As a later analysis found, there were about 80 million unique TCR beta chains, of which roughly 11 million were shared. Produced via immunoSEQ multiplex PCR; TCRdb's table is partial and in-frame only. That table gives V, J and clone size, and the DNA gave D and trimming. This table holds roughly 170,000 clones, around four fifths found once. General study points: Clonal expansion, a later analysis showed, was greater in HLA-associated TCR beta chains than in equally common others. The majority of CMV-associated TCR beta chains were reported as apparently HLA-restricted in a later analysis.

The CDR3 loop spans 15 amino acids. Trimming removed 5 bases from V and 0 bases from J; junction bases left unmatched: 4. Germline V CDR1 and CDR2: MNHEY, SVGAGI. This rearrangement joins TRBV6-5 to TRBJ1-5; TRBD1 matches 7 bases. The clonotype was recovered from a woman aged 25 to 39 in good health and CMV-seropositive. The sequenced sample consisted of PBMCs. The CDR3 loop reads CASSIRGASNQPQHF. The CDR3 DNA reads as TGTGCCAGCAGTATCAGGGGGGCTAGCAATCAGCCCCAGCATTTT.